Below, 7 T cell receptor beta chains from the same sample are listed, as sequenced in a study of shared clonotypes between healthy human individuals. Generated by immunoSEQ multiplex PCR, the TCRdb table keeps only in-frame clones and is missing some. The sample lists around 2.5 million clones; roughly 93% were seen once. Source material: naive CD4+ T cells from PBMCs. Subset described: CD45RA+ positively selected. These receptors originate from a man aged 18-30 years in good health. Some clones in this sample may be carry-over from other donors' samples.

V and J are TRBV15 and TRBJ2-1, with 13 bases aligning to TRBD2. Trimming cost V 8 bases and J 6 bases; bases outside gene matches: 10. Germline CDR1 LNHNV, CDR2 YYDKDF (reference sequence). The length of the CDR3 is 16 residues. The CDR3 DNA follows: TGTGCCACCGCTAGGGCCGGGACTAGCGGGACCAATGAGCAGTTCTTC. Its protein product is CATARAGTSGTNEQFF.

The chain recombines TRBV28 with TRBJ2-1, with a possible D match to TRBD1 (5 bases). V lost 6 bases and J lost 2, with 20 bases in between. The CDR3 totals 17 residues. Germline V gives CDR1 MDHEN, CDR2 SYDVKM. CDR3 amino acids: CASRPFSGLKAYNEQFF. Here the CDR3 DNA reads TGTGCCAGCAGACCCTTTTCAGGGCTCAAGGCCTACAATGAGCAGTTCTTC.

The chain is built from TRBV21-1 and TRBJ2-7; the table's D call TRBD2 went unverified against the DNA. TRBV21-1 is a recognized pseudogene. The CDR3 has 17 residues. In DNA, the CDR3 is TGTGCCAGCAGCAAGCTTTCTCGGGAGGCCAACTCCTACGAGCAGTACTTC. It translates to CASSKLSREANSYEQYF.

The chain combines TRBV7-6 with TRBJ2-5, with 7 bases lining up with TRBD2. In germline, CDR1 is SGHVS, CDR2 FNYEAQ. The V gene end was trimmed by 1 base and the J gene end by 5 bases; junction bases not matched to a gene: 7. This CDR3 region has 15 residues. The CDR3 is CASSLVASGHETQYF. The CDR3 bases are TGTGCCAGCAGCTTAGTGGCTAGCGGCCACGAGACCCAGTACTTC. The full variable domain, rest sourced from reference TRBV7-6 and TRBJ2-5, is GAGVSQSPRYKVTKRGQDVALRCDPISGHVSLYWYRQALGQGPEFLTYFNYEAQQDKSGLPNDRFSAERPEGSISTLTIQRTEQRDSAMYRCASSLVASGHETQYFGPGTRLLVL.

The V call is TRBV4-1, the J call TRBJ1-4, with D possibly being TRBD1 (6 bases). The V and J ends lost 6 bases and 8 bases respectively, with 19 bases between them. The germline V gene encodes CDR1 MGHRA and CDR2 YSYEKL. This CDR3 contains 15 residues. The CDR3 region has the DNA TGCGCCAGCAGACTAACGGGGGCAGCGGGAGAAAAACTGTTTTTT. Its protein is CASRLTGAAGEKLFF.

About this clone itself: In the same sample, other DNA sequences code for this CDR3. V is TRBV14 and J is TRBJ2-3; 13 bases are a match to TRBD2. The germline CDR1 and CDR2 sequences are SGHDN and FVKESK. With V trimmed by 1 base and J by 6 bases, 4 bases remained unmatched. The CDR3 runs to 16 residues. As DNA, the CDR3 is TGTGCCAGCAGCCAAGGAGGACTAGCGGGAGCGGATACGCAGTATTTT. Translating it yields CASSQGGLAGADTQYF.

This clone was observed a single time. The chain links TRBV5-1 to TRBJ2-2, with D unresolved. Germline V gene data show CDR1 as SGHRS and CDR2 as YFSETQ. This CDR3 contains 16 residues. V was shortened by 2 bases and J by 1 base, with 12 bases between the two germline ends. CDR3 in amino acids: CASSFQGSLNTGELFF. The CDR3 DNA follows: TGCGCCAGCAGCTTTCAAGGTAGCCTGAACACCGGGGAGCTGTTTTTT.